The TCR beta chain described here comes from a study of cytomegalovirus exposure and HLA in healthy donors (dated by TCRdb to the late 2010s). Context from the whole study: According to an earlier analysis of several hundred of the donors, about 170 million T cells yielded approximately 120 million unique TCR beta sequences and 250 to 350 Gb of sequence data. A later genetic analysis took genome-wide SNP genotypes for about three fifths of the 666 donors and used that subset as a discovery cohort. Every discovery cohort repertoire had been produced on one sequencing platform. Across some 400 genotyped donors of the cohort, an average of roughly 200,000 unique TCR beta nucleotide sequences per donor were sequenced, and roughly a sixth of those sequences were non-productive. To decide whether each TCR beta V gene segment behaved as functional or pseudogenic, an earlier analysis of approximately 620 of the donors relied on high-throughput TCR beta sequencing. The T cell repertoires of 670 or so subjects were profiled by immunosequencing and related to cytomegalovirus serostatus. Five DR-DQ haplotypes were treated as single units for association and clustering because of strong linkage in the cohort. Rather than drawing on any new phenotypic data, the later analysis identified candidate immune exposures from TCR beta sequences and the way those sequences occurred across donors. The number of donors typed differed by locus, with roughly 629-640 for A, B, C, DRB1 and DQB1, more than 500 for DQA1, approximately 580 for DPA1, and roughly 450 for DPB1. The study aimed to test whether signatures of past pathogen exposure could be identified by cataloging public T cell receptors. An early release covering roughly 600 HLA-typed donors comprised roughly 300 gigabases of sequencing data and roughly 86 million unique TCR sequences. Of the roughly 400 genotyped donors, approximately 80% fell in the genetic ancestry cluster associated with self-reported Caucasian donors. Donor age, sex, ethnicity and CMV serostatus were compiled together with the repertoire data. A later analysis re-examined previously published TCR beta repertoires from just over 650 donors and added high-resolution HLA genotyping to investigate patterns of TCR occurrence. Along with the roughly 670-subject first cohort, a separate validation cohort of over 90 different subjects was used. Both class I and class II loci were covered by HLA typing, at four-digit resolution. To predict cytomegalovirus infection status, the study brought together high-throughput TCR immunosequencing, statistical association of individual TCRs with disease status, and machine learning.

The library was made by the immunoSEQ multiplex PCR assay. For the multiplex PCR, a mixture combining 60 forward primers for TCR Vbeta segments and 13 reverse primers for TCR Jbeta segments was used. Amplification of the CDR3 region of rearranged TCR beta genes was performed with a multiplex PCR assay on genomic DNA. The amplified TCR beta libraries were sequenced on the Illumina HiSeq System as 87-base-pair reads. On the authors' methods: A later analysis tallied around 82 million unique TCR beta chains across the 666 repertoires, and about 10 million of those chains were shared by two or more donors. To remove PCR and sequencing errors, raw reads were error-corrected and collapsed into unique sequences using a nearest-neighbor algorithm that merged closely related sequences. V, D and J gene segments were assigned by aligning CDR3 sequences to IMGT reference sequences. For a sequence to be retained, a match of at least six nucleotides was required to both a V gene segment and a J gene segment. A rearrangement was called productive if the CDR3 had no stop codons and remained in frame with V and J, and every other rearrangement was called non-productive. Following IMGT convention, CDR3 was defined as the stretch from the second conserved V-encoded cysteine up to the conserved J-encoded phenylalanine. In an earlier analysis of 500 to 650 of the donors, sequences lacking an unambiguous match to a single V gene segment were excluded. In an earlier analysis of more than 500 of the donors, a V segment was called functional when productive rearrangements were above 56.7%, and segregating when the standard deviation between donors exceeded 5%. A statistical classification framework was developed to diagnose cytomegalovirus status using the catalog of TCR beta chain sequences. In a later analysis, TCR nucleotide sequences were compared against IMGT/GENE-DB human TR gene sequences so that V and J genes could be assigned. In a later analysis, CDR3 sequences and most-parsimonious VDJ recombination scenarios were assigned using the TCRdist pipeline. In a later analysis, every TCR beta chain was defined by the combination of its CDR3 amino acid sequence and its V-gene family, and reads without a unique V-gene family were dropped. In a later analysis, 450 to 600 highly shared, low-generation-probability nucleotide sequences were removed to address suspected cross-contamination and a sequencing artifact. In a later analysis, a clonal expansion index was calculated for each public chain from normalized within-repertoire ranks of inferred template counts. Generation probabilities in a later analysis came from a VDJ recombination model fitted to out-of-frame rearrangements, and those results were checked against IGoR. A later analysis scored TCR-TCR, TCR-HLA and TCR-CMV co-occurrence with hypergeometric tests, applying a repertoire-size bias correction to TCR pairs. In a later analysis, false discovery rates were estimated by permuting HLA or CMV assignments 20 times. In a later analysis, co-occurring TCRs were grouped using DBSCAN, with TCRdist sequence similarity added in when clustering inside HLA-allele-positive subsets. Repertoires with fewer than 30,000 or more than 120,000 public chains were left out of co-occurrence clustering, as were a handful of repertoires with anomalous nucleotide sharing. In its TCRdb copy, this immuneACCESS table keeps in-frame sequences only and misses some clones. Where compared with another copy, unresolved V genes explain less than half of these, and the others have no known cause. V and J calls and clone size are given by that table; D and trimming were obtained from the DNA. The sample records about 200,000 clones, approximately 79% of which are singletons. The biggest ten clones account for 1.5% to 2% of the sample.

Results and caveats for the whole study, not just this receptor: The classifier was reported to diagnose cytomegalovirus status with high specificity and sensitivity in both the original cohort and the validation cohort. The only immune exposure information available for the cohort was CMV serostatus. The earlier analysis of approximately 590 of the donors excluded some 15 rarely observed V segments, including chromosome 9 orphons, because counts were too low. An earlier analysis of some 590 of the donors showed that most TCR beta V segments appeared in productive rearrangements either about 87% or about 30% of the time, which broadly matched IMGT annotations. Linkage disequilibrium might explain the correlated functional status among segregating V segments, but an unknown experimental factor could not be excluded. A later genetic analysis reported fewer N-insertions in productive TCRs among donors in an Asian-associated ancestry cluster than the roughly 650-donor mean. Presence/absence analyses assumed roughly uniform sequencing depth across donors, an assumption that may not hold. Some IMGT-functional V segments, including TRBV6-2 and TRBV6-3, could not be distinguished by the 87-base-pair reads and were therefore excluded. The study listed approximately 150 TCR beta chains as associated with cytomegalovirus. Assigning TCR associations to individual alleles was difficult when HLA alleles, especially DR and DQ, strongly co-occurred. According to a later analysis, TCR association rates differed among HLA loci, with DRB1 alleles showing the most associated TCRs and HLA-C alleles showing the fewest. A few of the identified cytomegalovirus-associated TCR beta chains were confirmed in vitro to be specific for cytomegalovirus antigens. A later analysis found that most CMV-associated TCR beta chains appeared HLA-restricted, with HLA associations seemingly driven largely by CMV exposure. A cluster of highly shared sequence variants was judged likely to be a technical artifact of the sequencing pipeline. A later analysis associated 15,000 to 20,000 TCR beta sequences with specific HLA alleles at a false discovery rate of 0.05. Across donors, most TCR sequences were observed very rarely, whereas some public TCRs were present in many individuals. In a later analysis, several top co-occurrence clusters were reported to appear linked to parvovirus B19, influenza, CMV and Epstein-Barr virus. A further reported finding was that TCR beta sequences accurately predicted the HLA-A and HLA-B alleles for most subjects in the first cohort. In a later analysis, HLA-associated TCR beta chains were found to be more clonally expanded and to have lower generation probabilities than equally common non-associated chains. It was suggested by the authors that the approach could potentially be generalized to other disease states and immunological phenotypes. Because HLA typing was missing for some donors at each locus, association tests included only the typed subset. A later genetic analysis associated a missense DCLRE1C variant with V-gene and J-gene trimming of TCR beta chains, and an independent cohort replicated the association. In this cohort, only TCR beta chains were sequenced, and detectable features were limited by the absence of alpha or paired-chain data.

V gives up 6 bases and J gives up 7 bases, and the segment between their germline ends measures 15 bases. Reading from cysteine to phenylalanine, the CDR3 counts 14 amino acids. CDR3 DNA only is kept here, 42 bases in frame from base 1. CDR1 and CDR2, per the germline V gene (reference sequence), are LNHDA and SQIVND. A remark on this clone: Its binding antigen is unknown. No clone much larger than this one lies a single base away; base qualities are absent.

The cohort comprised some 680 healthy bone marrow donors. At the time of sampling, all cohort members were nominally healthy, though unrecorded immune exposures were likely present. The donor tested CMV seronegative, placing the donor among the 352 seronegative members of the cohort. Each donor provided a peripheral blood sample, and peripheral blood mononuclear cells were used for TCR beta sequencing. Genomic DNA was extracted from the blood cell samples with the Qiagen DNeasy Blood Extraction Kit. The origin of this receptor is a man aged 45-65 years in good health and CMV-seronegative. The chain is assembled from TRBV19 and TRBJ1-4; TRBD1 could be the D gene, as 6 bases match. The sample was PBMCs. The nucleotide sequence reads as follows: TGTGCCAGTAGCCAGGGGACATTAGCTGAAAAACTGTTTTTT. It translates as CASSQGTLAEKLFF. The CDR3 plus the reference TRBV19 and TRBJ1-4 genes for the other parts give the full variable domain: DGGITQSPKYLFRKEGQNVTLSCEQNLNHDAMYWYRQDPGQGLRLIYYSQIVNDFQKGDIAEGYSVSREKKESFPLTVTSAQKNPTAFYLCASSQGTLAEKLFFGSGTQLSVL.